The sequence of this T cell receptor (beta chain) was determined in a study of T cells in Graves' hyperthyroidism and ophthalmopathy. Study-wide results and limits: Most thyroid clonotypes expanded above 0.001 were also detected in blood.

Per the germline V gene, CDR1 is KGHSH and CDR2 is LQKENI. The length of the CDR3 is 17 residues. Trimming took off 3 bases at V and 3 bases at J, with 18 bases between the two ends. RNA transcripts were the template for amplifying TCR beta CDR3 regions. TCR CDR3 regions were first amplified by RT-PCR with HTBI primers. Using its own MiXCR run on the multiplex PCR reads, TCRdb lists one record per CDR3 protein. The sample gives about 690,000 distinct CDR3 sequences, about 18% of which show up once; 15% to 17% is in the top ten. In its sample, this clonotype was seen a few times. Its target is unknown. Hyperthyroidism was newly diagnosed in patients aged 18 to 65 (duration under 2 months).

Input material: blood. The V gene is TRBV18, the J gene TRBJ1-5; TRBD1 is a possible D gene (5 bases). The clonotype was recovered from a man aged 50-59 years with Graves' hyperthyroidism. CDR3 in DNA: TGTGCCAGCTCACCCAAGCATAGGCCGGGGGTCAATCAGCCCCAGCATTTT. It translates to CASSPKHRPGVNQPQHF.